The 8 T cell receptor beta chains below were found in one sample sequenced in a study of cytomegalovirus exposure and HLA in healthy donors. The study ran its PCR with 60 Vbeta and 13 Jbeta primers. Assay: immunoSEQ multiplex PCR; the TCRdb copy retains only in-frame clones and omits some. The sample has about 180,000 clones; roughly 84% are singletons. Sequencing was done on a sample of PBMCs. These receptors all come from a boy aged 2 to 10 in good health and CMV-seronegative.

The J gene is TRBJ2-1, the V gene TRBV29-1; 8 nucleotides align to TRBD1. V shed 3 bases, J shed 2 bases, and the junction held 6 bases outside the gene matches. The CDR3 is 15 residues long. Germline-derived CDR1 and CDR2 are SQVTM and ANQGSEA. The CDR3 DNA is TGCAGCGTTGACGGACAGGGTTCGACCTACAATGAGCAGTTCTTC. Protein sequence: CSVDGQGSTYNEQFF.

The chain has TRBV11-2 and TRBJ2-2; D possibly corresponds to TRBD2 (6 bases). This CDR3 is 16 amino acids long. Germline lookup yields CDR1 SGHAT and CDR2 FQNNGV. V lost 7 bases and J lost 6, with 21 bases in between. The CDR3 is CASTPEGDLDSGELFF. In nucleotides, the CDR3 is TGTGCCAGCACCCCAGAAGGGGACTTAGATTCCGGGGAGCTGTTTTTT.

This rearrangement joins TRBV5-1 to TRBJ2-3; 7 bases map to TRBD2. V was clipped by 1 base and J by 2 bases; unmatched bases: 4. The V gene's germline CDR1 is SGHRS and CDR2 YFSETQ. The CDR3 has 15 residues. The CDR3 protein is CASSLQRGLTDTQYF. CDR3 DNA: TGCGCCAGCAGCTTGCAGCGGGGCCTCACAGATACGCAGTATTTT.

This clone was detected only a few times. The CDR3 loop reads CASSLILTSGNNEQFF. CDR3 sequence (DNA): TGCGCCAGCAGCCTAATTCTGACTAGCGGGAATAATGAGCAGTTCTTC. The chain couples TRBV4-1 to TRBJ2-1; TRBD2 matches at 11 bases. CDR3 length: 16 residues. Germline trimming cut 4 bases from V and 7 bases from J; bases unmatched to any gene: 9. CDR1 and CDR2 from the germline V gene are MGHRA and YSYEKL.

CDR3: CASSRGQGNYNEQFF. The CDR3 nucleotides read TGTGCCAGTAGTAGGGGACAGGGGAATTACAATGAGCAGTTCTTC. The chain carries TRBV19 and TRBJ2-1; 10 bases are a match to TRBD1. CDR1 is LNHDA and CDR2 is SQIVND in the germline V gene (reference sequence). V was clipped by 4 bases and J by 4 bases; unmatched bases: 4. The CDR3 contains 15 residues.

This clone was counted a single time. The V call is TRBV4-2, the J call TRBJ1-6, with 9 bases fitting TRBD1. Germline CDR1 reads LGHNA; CDR2 reads YNFKEQ. The CDR3 contains 15 residues. The J segment lost 9 bases and the V segment lost 1 base, leaving 4 bases of the junction unmatched. This CDR3 reads CASSQVGTGPSPLHF. The CDR3 DNA reads TGTGCCAGCAGCCAAGTCGGGACAGGGCCTTCACCCCTCCACTTT.

This clone was picked up a small number of times. The CDR3 bases are TGTGCCACCATTCAACTCCTGGAACTAGCGGGGACCTACGAGCAGTACTTC. Residues: CATIQLLELAGTYEQYF. The V and J genes are TRBV19 and TRBJ2-7; TRBD2 matches at 10 bases. This CDR3 spans 17 amino acids. Germline loops: CDR1 LNHDA, CDR2 SQIVND (reference sequence). With 10 bases clipped from V and 2 bases from J, the junction kept 17 bases outside the gene matches.

CDR3 coding DNA: TGTGCCAGCTCAGGACTTCGCACAGATACGCAGTATTTT. Encoded protein: CASSGLRTDTQYF. The chain links TRBV18 to TRBJ2-3; perhaps TRBD2 as D (5 bases). The germline V and J ends were trimmed by 5 bases and 1 base, with 7 bases remaining between them. The CDR3 length is 13 residues. The V gene's germline CDR1 is KGHSH and CDR2 LQKENI.